Included here is one T cell receptor beta chain sequence, with context. Recruited during active infection, patients (from Seattle) were subsequently followed longitudinally. The data originate from a study of blood T cell repertoires in COVID-19. As for the study in general: Samples representing acute and convalescent COVID-19 were sourced from the United States, Italy and Spain. PBMCs, B-cell-depleted T cells, or T cells provided the cDNA or gDNA that made up the material.

V shed 5 bases and J shed 0 bases, with 10 bases lying between them. The CDR3 contains 14 residues. Germline-derived CDR1 and CDR2 are SGHVS and FQNEAQ. As originally analysed: By means of reference gene primer amplification, nucleated cell counts were estimated. Assay: immunoSEQ multiplex PCR; the TCRdb copy retains only in-frame clones and omits some. The V and J calls and the clone size are those of that table, but D and trimming were determined from the DNA. The sample has a few hundred thousand clones, approximately 92% seen once. What was sequenced was peripheral blood. The sequence was obtained from a person between 18 and 35 years old with COVID-19, enrolled during active disease. This rearrangement joins TRBV7-8 to TRBJ1-1, with D perhaps TRBD1 (6 bases). CDR3 nucleotide sequence: TGTGCCAGCAGCCCAGGGGCGGTGAACACTGAAGCTTTCTTT. This gives the protein CASSPGAVNTEAFF.